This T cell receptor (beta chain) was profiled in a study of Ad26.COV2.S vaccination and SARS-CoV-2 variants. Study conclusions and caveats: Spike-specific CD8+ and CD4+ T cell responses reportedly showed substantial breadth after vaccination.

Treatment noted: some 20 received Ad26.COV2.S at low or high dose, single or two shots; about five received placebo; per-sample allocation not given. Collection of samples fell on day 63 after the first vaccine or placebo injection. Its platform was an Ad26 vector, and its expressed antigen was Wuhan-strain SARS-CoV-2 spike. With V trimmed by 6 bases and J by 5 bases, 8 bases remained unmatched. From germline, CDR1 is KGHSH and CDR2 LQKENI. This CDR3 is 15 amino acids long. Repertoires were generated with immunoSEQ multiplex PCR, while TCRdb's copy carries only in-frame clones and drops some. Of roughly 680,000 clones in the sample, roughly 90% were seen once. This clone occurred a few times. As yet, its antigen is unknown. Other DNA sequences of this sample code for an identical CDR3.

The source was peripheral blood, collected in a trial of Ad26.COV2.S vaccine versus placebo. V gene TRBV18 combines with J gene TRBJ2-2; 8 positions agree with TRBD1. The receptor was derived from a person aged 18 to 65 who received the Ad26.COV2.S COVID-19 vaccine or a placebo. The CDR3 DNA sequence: TGTGCCAGCTCGCCGCGTCAGGGGGCTACCGGGGAGCTGTTTTTT. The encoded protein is CASSPRQGATGELFF.